Below, 15 T cell receptor beta chains from the same sample are listed, as sequenced in a study of OX40 agonist ivuxolimab in advanced cancers. Assay: immunoSEQ multiplex PCR; the TCRdb copy retains only in-frame clones and omits some. The table records 90,000 to 95,000 clones, around 87% of them present only once. This material consisted of CD4+ or CD8+ T cells sorted from blood, taken in a trial of the OX40 agonist ivuxolimab. The receptors shown here come from an adult with an advanced solid tumor such as melanoma, head and neck, liver or kidney cancer.

CDR3 DNA: TGTGCCAGCAGCTTAGTTGACAGGGCGGGTGGCTACACCTTC. Its protein is CASSLVDRAGGYTF. The chain carries TRBV7-9 and TRBJ1-2, with 7 bases that match TRBD1. Germline-derived CDR1 and CDR2 are SEHNR and FQNEAQ (reference sequence). The CDR3 sequence is 14 residues long. The junction had 6 bases not matched to a gene; V was cut back by 1 base and J by 7 bases. Looking up the rest from reference TRBV7-9 and TRBJ1-2 gives the full variable domain: DTGVSQNPRHKITKRGQNVTFRCDPISEHNRLYWYRQTLGQGPEFLTYFQNEAQLEKSRLLSDRFSAERPKGSFSTLEIQRTEQGDSAMYLCASSLVDRAGGYTFGSGTRLTVV.

This chain connects TRBV4-3 to TRBJ2-7; D ambiguous. Germline V gene lookup returns CDR1 LGHNA and CDR2 YSLEER. Deletions cut 2 bases from V and 4 bases from J, with 12 bases between. There are 14 residues in the CDR3. The DNA for the CDR3 is TGCGCCAGCAGCCAATCAAGCACGGTATACGAGCAGTACGTC. Encoded protein: CASSQSSTVYEQYV.

The J gene is TRBJ2-3, the V gene TRBV18; D is ambiguous. This CDR3 has 12 residues. The ends were cut back, 8 bases at V and 6 bases at J, with 12 bases in the middle. Germline CDR1 KGHSH, CDR2 LQKENI. The CDR3 here is CASHYLRDTQYF. The CDR3 nucleotides are TGTGCCAGCCATTACCTTAGGGATACGCAGTATTTT.

This chain links TRBV15 with TRBJ1-3, with D perhaps matching TRBD1 (6 bases). V lost 0 bases, J lost 2 bases, and 11 bases lay in between. CDR1 and CDR2 from the germline V gene are LNHNV and YYDKDF (reference sequence). The CDR3 is 16 amino acids. The CDR3 sequence: CATSRERDIAGNTIYF. The CDR3 DNA sequence: TGTGCCACCAGCAGAGAAAGGGACATCGCTGGAAACACCATATATTTT.

The rearrangement uses TRBV5-1 and TRBJ1-3; TRBD1 might be the D (5 bases). The germline V gene encodes CDR1 SGHRS and CDR2 YFSETQ. V gave up 4 bases and J gave up 3 bases, with 8 bases separating them. The CDR3 is 13 residues long. As DNA, the CDR3 is TGCGCCAGCAGCCAGACAGTTGGAAACACCATATATTTT. Translation: CASSQTVGNTIYF.

J is TRBJ1-1 and V is TRBV6-1, with TRBD1 as a possible D gene (5 bases). CDR1 and CDR2 (germline): MNHNS, SASEGT. The V end was cut by 2 bases, the J end by 11 bases, with 15 bases between. The CDR3 extends over 13 amino acids. The CDR3 protein is CASSELRGRMAFF. The CDR3 bases are TGTGCCAGCAGTGAATTACGGGGCAGGATGGCTTTCTTT.

In the case of this clone: It is unclear where the CDR3 begins or ends on the DNA, so no DNA is shown, and the CDR3 is as TCRdb lists it. Here the CDR3 reads CASSTQPRWAAGNVETQYF. The rearrangement links TRBV21-1 to TRBJ2-5. TRBV21-1 is assigned pseudogene status. Both ends counted, the CDR3 spans 19 residues.

The V gene is TRBV7-2, the J gene TRBJ2-7; D gene ambiguous. Per the germline V gene, CDR1 is SGHTA and CDR2 is FQGNSA. The CDR3 contains 14 residues. The ends were cut back, 1 base at V and 6 bases at J, with 13 bases in the middle. The CDR3, as DNA: TGTGCCAGCAGCTTAGGGGGTACGGTTAGCGAGCAGTACGTC. Translation gives CASSLGGTVSEQYV.

V gene TRBV7-8 combines with J gene TRBJ1-3; D remains unclear. The CDR3 extends over 15 amino acids. Trimming left V 0 bases short and J 0 bases short, with 6 bases between. In germline, CDR1 is SGHVS, CDR2 FQNEAQ. DNA of the CDR3: TGTGCCAGCAGCTTAGCGGCGAGCTCTGGAAACACCATATATTTT. This translates into CASSLAASSGNTIYF. The full variable domain, completed using reference TRBV7-8 and TRBJ1-3, is GAGVSQSPRYKVAKRGQDVALRCDPISGHVSLFWYQQALGQGPEFLTYFQNEAQLDKSGLPSDRFFAERPEGSVSTLKIQRTQQEDSAVYLCASSLAASSGNTIYFGEGSWLTVV.

Points on this clone: Other DNA sequences from this sample encode an identical CDR3 as well. The chain carries TRBV5-4 and TRBJ2-5; 9 bases are a match to TRBD2. V lost 4 bases and J lost 4; bases outside the gene matches: 5. The germline V gene has CDR1 SGHNT and CDR2 YYREEE (reference sequence). The CDR3 contains 14 residues. CDR3 sequence reads: CASSPGLAGETQYF. In nucleotides, the CDR3 is TGTGCCAGCAGCCCGGGACTAGCTGGAGAGACCCAGTACTTC.

The V gene is TRBV28, the J gene TRBJ1-5; D is unresolved. The CDR3 contains 14 residues. Trimming cost V 5 bases and J 0 bases, with 8 bases left between them. Germline CDR1 reads MDHEN; CDR2 reads SYDVKM. In nucleotides, the CDR3 is TGTGCCAGCAGTGCGACGGTTAGCAATCAGCCCCAGCATTTT. This codes for CASSATVSNQPQHF.

The chain combines TRBV11-2 with TRBJ2-5; 11 bases match TRBD2. Trimming at V came to 6 bases and at J to 5 bases, leaving 11 bases not matched to a gene. Germline V gives CDR1 SGHAT, CDR2 FQNNGV. This CDR3 is built from 16 residues. This chain's CDR3 is CASRRLAGTLRETQYF. Here the CDR3 DNA reads TGTGCCAGCAGACGACTAGCGGGAACACTTCGGGAGACCCAGTACTTC.

In DNA, the CDR3 is TGCAGCGTTAAGGGACAGGGTTATGGCTACACCTTC. This gives the protein CSVKGQGYGYTF. The gene calls are TRBV29-1 and TRBJ1-2; 9 bases map to TRBD1. Germline V gene sequence: CDR1 SQVTM, CDR2 ANQGSEA. V shed 5 bases, J shed 5 bases, and the junction held 3 bases outside the gene matches. CDR3 length: 12 amino acids.

This clone was seen a handful of times. CDR3 in amino acids: CASSLSLISYNEQFF. CDR3 coding DNA: TGTGCCAGCAGCTTAAGCCTAATCTCCTACAATGAGCAGTTCTTC. The chain recombines TRBV13 with TRBJ2-1; D call uncertain. The ends were cut back, 2 bases at V and 0 bases at J, with 8 bases in the middle. This CDR3 is built from 15 residues. Germline assignment: CDR1 PRHDT and CDR2 FYEKMQ (reference sequence).

The rearrangement uses TRBV19 and TRBJ2-6, with D tentatively TRBD1 (5 bases). Germline CDR1 is LNHDA and CDR2 is SQIVND (reference sequence). V shed 7 bases and J shed 4 bases, with 11 bases lying between them. The CDR3 contains 14 residues. CDR3 DNA sequence: TGTGCCAGTATCTCCAGGGCAGGGGCCAACGTCCTGACTTTC. Protein: CASISRAGANVLTF. Filled out from reference TRBV19 and TRBJ2-6, the complete variable domain reads DGGITQSPKYLFRKEGQNVTLSCEQNLNHDAMYWYRQDPGQGLRLIYYSQIVNDFQKGDIAEGYSVSREKKESFPLTVTSAQKNPTAFYLCASISRAGANVLTFGAGSRLTVL.